This T cell receptor (beta chain) was sequenced for a study of blood T cell repertoires in COVID-19. Background on the study: The study drew acute and convalescent COVID-19 samples from the United States, Italy and Spain.

The germline V gene has CDR1 SGHNT and CDR2 YENEEA. CDR3 length equals 17 residues. Trimming cost V 5 bases and J 4 bases; bases outside gene matches: 10. Authors' analysis steps: Amplification of reference gene primers provided the estimated nucleated cell counts. Profiled with immunoSEQ multiplex PCR; TCRdb holds only in-frame clones, not every one. V, J and clone size were drawn from that table, and D and trimming were deduced from the DNA. The table shows roughly 190,000 clones, with roughly 90% occurring only once. Everyone who took part was about 18 to 90 years old, and they came from about two dozen US areas. Grouping used clinical history reported by participants in a survey and questionnaire.

This clonotype was sampled from a woman aged 18-29 years who had recovered from COVID-19. The sequencing input was PBMCs or T cells enriched from blood (not recorded which). This chain joins TRBV11-3 and TRBJ2-5, with TRBD2 matching over 13 bases. CDR3 loop: CASSQGLAGVGSETQYF. In DNA form, the CDR3 reads TGTGCCAGCAGCCAAGGACTAGCGGGAGTTGGGTCAGAGACCCAGTACTTC.